This TCR beta chain was documented in a study of blood T cell repertoires in COVID-19. Study in general: T cells, B-cell-depleted T cells, or PBMCs supplied cDNA or gDNA.

Those enrolled, adults aged 18 to 89 years, came from 25 or so US areas. Per the study methods: Reference gene primer amplification yielded estimated nucleated cell counts. Method: immunoSEQ multiplex PCR; TCRdb's copy keeps in-frame clones and lacks some. V, J and clone size are taken as reported in that table, and D and trimming were inferred from the DNA itself. The table has roughly 500,000 clones, approximately 90% seen once; the top ten hold approximately 8.3%. Trimming removed 2 bases from V and 6 bases from J; junction bases left unmatched: 4. This CDR3 is built from 15 residues. CDR1 and CDR2 from the germline V gene are MNHEY and SVGAGI.

The receptor was isolated from a woman in her sixties or seventies who had recovered from COVID-19. J is TRBJ1-6 and V is TRBV6-5, with 7 bases matching TRBD1. Sequencing input: PBMCs or T cells enriched from blood (not recorded which). The CDR3 spells CASSYQGGINSPLHF. The DNA for the CDR3 is TGTGCCAGCAGTTACCAAGGGGGCATTAATTCACCCCTCCACTTT.